The T cell receptor beta chain described here comes from a study of beta chain features in type 1 diabetes. As for the study in general: Cell yields, gender and age were comparable in patients and healthy donors. Study-wide results and caveats: People with Type 1 diabetes carried modestly yet significantly shorter TCRB CDR3s in all four CD4+ subsets. Patients showed naive, central memory and Treg TCRB repertoires that appeared more similar than those of healthy donors.

CD45RO/CCR7/CD25/CD127/CD95/CD27 staining was used to isolate CD4+ naive, central memory, regulatory and stem cell-like memory cells by sorting. With 6 bases removed from V and 5 bases from J, the gap between germline ends came to 10 bases. Germline CDR1 reads LNHDA; CDR2 reads SQIVND (reference sequence). This CDR3 contains 13 residues. Expressed TCRB transcripts were sequenced, since all the RNA that had been isolated was reverse transcribed. Sequencing used immunoSEQ multiplex PCR; TCRdb keeps in-frame clones, though not all of them. The table has 130,000 to 150,000 clones, 40% to 60% seen once. As to this clone: The antigen is unknown.

Sequencing used Tregs from blood. The TCR was taken from a man younger than 30 in good health. The chain has TRBV19 and TRBJ2-2, with D maybe TRBD2 (5 bases). CDR3 protein: CASSDWRTGELFF. The CDR3 DNA reads TGTGCCAGTAGCGATTGGAGGACCGGGGAGCTGTTTTTT.